These 26 T cell receptor beta chains were all obtained from the same sample, sequenced in a study of blood T cell repertoires in COVID-19. TCRdb keeps only in-frame clones here, not all; method: immunoSEQ multiplex PCR. The sample has some 220,000 clones, around 80% seen once. The specimen was peripheral blood. These receptors were taken from a woman older than 75 with active or convalescent COVID-19.

This chain uses TRBV18 with TRBJ1-6, with D possibly TRBD1 on 6 matching bases. CDR3 length: 14 residues. Germline V gene data show CDR1 as KGHSH and CDR2 as LQKENI. The V gene lost 2 bases and the J gene lost 8 bases, with 10 bases spanning the gap. CDR3 region: CASSPEGVYSPLHF. The CDR3 nucleotides are TGTGCCAGCTCACCAGAGGGGGTGTATTCACCCCTCCACTTT. Based on the CDR3 plus reference TRBV18 and TRBJ1-6, the full variable domain is NAGVMQNPRHLVRRRGQEARLRCSPMKGHSHVYWYRQLPEEGLKFMVYLQKENIIDESGMPKERFSAEFPKEGPSILRIQQVVRGDSAAYFCASSPEGVYSPLHFGNGTRLTVT.

The V and J genes are TRBV11-3 and TRBJ1-1; no clear D gene. The CDR3 length is 11 residues. The V gene lost 4 bases and the J gene lost 8 bases, with 8 bases spanning the gap. The germline gives CDR1 SGHNT, CDR2 YENEEA. The CDR3 DNA reads TGTGCCAGCAGCTCAGGCTTGGAAGCTTTCTTT. This sequence encodes CASSSGLEAFF. Variable domain in full (rest from reference TRBV11-3 and TRBJ1-1): EAGVVQSPRYKIIEKKQPVAFWCNPISGHNTLYWYLQNLGQGPELLIRYENEEAVDDSQLPKDRFSAERLKGVDSTLKIQPAELGDSAVYLCASSSGLEAFFGQGTRLTVV.

The CDR3 loop is CASSLRRGQGTDTQYF. CDR3 DNA: TGTGCCAGCTCACTCAGACGGGGACAGGGAACAGATACGCAGTATTTT. The chain uses TRBV18 and TRBJ2-3, with 9 bases matching TRBD1. Germline trimming cut 4 bases from V and 3 bases from J; bases unmatched to any gene: 8. CDR1 is KGHSH and CDR2 is LQKENI in the germline V gene. The CDR3 contains 16 residues.

The chain links TRBV6-2 or TRBV6-3 to TRBJ2-7; no clear D. Germline assignment: CDR1 MNHEY and CDR2 SVGEGT. V was trimmed by 0 bases and J by 2 bases, leaving 17 bases between them. The CDR3 totals 17 residues. The CDR3 protein is CASSYSYQSQVAYEQYF. As DNA, the CDR3 is TGTGCCAGCAGTTACTCGTACCAAAGTCAGGTTGCCTACGAGCAGTACTTC.

The J gene is TRBJ1-1, the V gene TRBV29-1, with 10 bases identical to TRBD1. This CDR3 spans 16 amino acids. Germline CDR1 and CDR2: SQVTM and ANQGSEA. V was clipped by 6 bases and J by 5 bases; unmatched bases: 15. DNA of the CDR3: TGCAGCGTCGCCGTCGGACAGGGGGGCGGTGGTACTGAAGCTTTCTTT. Translation: CSVAVGQGGGGTEAFF.

The chain has TRBV12-3 or TRBV12-4 and TRBJ2-4, with D uncertain. V lost 7 bases and J 8 bases, leaving 9 bases between the germline ends. The length of the CDR3 is 11 residues. The CDR3 region is CASTASYIQYF. The CDR3 DNA reads as TGTGCCAGCACGGCTAGTTACATTCAGTACTTC.

The chain combines TRBV4-2 with TRBJ2-3, with 8 bases aligning to TRBD2. Germline V CDR1 and CDR2: LGHNA, YNFKEQ. The CDR3 is 17 residues long. The V segment lost 0 bases and the J segment 4 bases; nucleotides outside the gene matches: 9. The CDR3 sequence: CASSQEGATSAPDTQYF. CDR3 DNA sequence: TGTGCCAGCAGCCAAGAAGGGGCGACTAGCGCCCCAGATACGCAGTATTTT.

The rearrangement joins TRBV18 to TRBJ2-7; 8 bases are shared with TRBD1. Germline V CDR1 and CDR2: KGHSH, LQKENI. V dropped 1 base and J dropped 7; count of bases not matched to a gene: 12. The CDR3 is 16 residues long. CDR3 residues: CASSPLTSPTGGEQYF. The DNA for the CDR3 is TGTGCCAGCTCACCACTAACTAGCCCCACAGGGGGGGAGCAGTACTTC.

V usage is TRBV5-1 and J usage is TRBJ2-7, with 10 bases that match TRBD1. Trimming cost V 7 bases and J 5 bases; bases outside gene matches: 6. Germline values: CDR1 SGHRS, CDR2 YFSETQ. This CDR3 is 13 amino acids long. DNA of the CDR3: TGCGCCAGCTCCGGGACAGGGGACCACGAGCAGTACTTC. Translating it yields CASSGTGDHEQYF. The full variable domain, its missing parts supplied by reference TRBV5-1 and TRBJ2-7, is KAGVTQTPRYLIKTRGQQVTLSCSPISGHRSVSWYQQTPGQGLQFLFEYFSETQRNKGNFPGRFSGRQFSNSRSEMNVSTLELGDSALYLCASSGTGDHEQYFGPGTRLTVT.

The CDR3 spells CASTGQKTEAFF. DNA of the CDR3: TGTGCCAGTACCGGACAAAAAACTGAAGCTTTCTTT. The gene calls are TRBV21-1 and TRBJ1-1; the table assigns TRBD1, which was not confirmed against the DNA. TRBV21-1 is assigned pseudogene status. The CDR3 has 12 amino acids.

This clone was detected a few times. The chain links TRBV5-1 to TRBJ2-3, with 7 positions matching TRBD2. The V and J ends lost 7 bases and 2 bases, in that order; junction bases with no gene match: 13. Looked up from germline, CDR1 is SGHRS and CDR2 is YFSETQ. The CDR3 runs 16 residues. The CDR3 spells CASSPLASGNTDTQYF. The CDR3 coding sequence is TGCGCCAGCTCCCCCCTGGCTAGCGGTAACACAGATACGCAGTATTTT.

The CDR3 protein is CASSRGLAGYNEQFF. The CDR3 region has the DNA TGTGCCAGCAGCCGGGGACTAGCGGGGTACAATGAGCAGTTCTTC. The rearrangement joins TRBV7-2 to TRBJ2-1; 13 bases map to TRBD2. The V gene's germline CDR1 is SGHTA and CDR2 FQGNSA. V lost 5 bases and J lost 4; bases outside the gene matches: 2. This CDR3 is 15 amino acids long.

CDR3 coding DNA: TGCAGCGTTTTAGACAGGGCTCTCCAAGAGACCCAGTACTTC. Its translation: CSVLDRALQETQYF. The chain uses TRBV29-1 and TRBJ2-5, with 7 bases matching TRBD1. Germline CDR1 SQVTM, CDR2 ANQGSEA. J was trimmed by 1 base and V by 5 bases; bases with no gene match: 7. The CDR3 is made up of 14 amino acids.

The V call is TRBV19, the J call TRBJ1-1, with D uncertain. CDR3 length: 13 residues. Germline-derived CDR1 and CDR2 are LNHDA and SQIVND (reference sequence). Trimming removed 7 bases at V and 1 base at J, with 10 bases between. CDR3 in amino acids: CASKNSGNTEAFF. CDR3 sequence (DNA): TGTGCCAGTAAGAACAGTGGGAACACTGAAGCTTTCTTT.

This chain links TRBV5-1 with TRBJ2-2, with D perhaps matching TRBD1 (6 bases). The CDR3 extends over 15 amino acids. The ends were cut back, 2 bases at V and 7 bases at J, with 15 bases in the middle. Per germline, CDR1 SGHRS and CDR2 YFSETQ. The CDR3 sequence: CASSLQGRFLGELFF. CDR3 nucleotides: TGCGCCAGCAGCTTACAGGGTCGGTTTCTCGGGGAGCTGTTTTTT.

The chain has TRBV18 and TRBJ1-2, with a possible D match to TRBD1 (5 bases). With 1 base removed from V and 5 bases from J, the gap between germline ends came to 20 bases. The CDR3 runs to 17 residues. Germline lookup yields CDR1 KGHSH and CDR2 LQKENI. The CDR3 DNA is TGTGCCAGCTCACCACAAGTCCCCAGGGAAACCGTTTATGGCTACACCTTC. It specifies CASSPQVPRETVYGYTF.

This chain connects TRBV30 to TRBJ2-1; D unresolved. The CDR3 has 13 residues. Trimming removed 8 bases from V and 1 base from J, with 12 bases in between. Germline V CDR1 and CDR2: GTSNPN, SVGIG (reference sequence). In nucleotides, the CDR3 is TGTGCCGGTAGCCCTCGTTCCTACAATGAGCAGTTCTTC. It codes for CAGSPRSYNEQFF.

About this clone: Within the sample, other DNA sequences also encode this same CDR3. The chain couples TRBV7-9 to TRBJ2-4; TRBD1 matches at 7 bases. This CDR3 spans 14 amino acids. Unmatched junction bases numbered 5, after V lost 1 base and J lost 8 bases. The V gene's germline CDR1 is SEHNR and CDR2 FQNEAQ (reference sequence). CDR3 sequence: CASSLEGASDIQYF. CDR3 sequence (DNA): TGTGCCAGCAGCTTAGAGGGGGCGTCTGACATTCAGTACTTC.

The V call is TRBV18, the J call TRBJ1-6; D uncertain. The CDR3 covers 18 residues. Trimming pared 2 bases from V and 3 bases from J, leaving 17 bases between. The germline CDR1 and CDR2 sequences are KGHSH and LQKENI. This chain's CDR3 is CASSPSTSTGLYNSPLHF. CDR3 bases: TGTGCCAGCTCACCAAGCACCTCGACTGGCCTCTATAATTCACCCCTCCACTTT.

This clone came up many times. The rearrangement joins TRBV5-4 to TRBJ2-7, with 13 bases matching TRBD2. The CDR3 extends over 16 amino acids. With V trimmed by 2 bases and J by 3 bases, 5 bases remained unmatched. Germline assignment: CDR1 SGHNT and CDR2 YYREEE (reference sequence). CDR3 in amino acids: CASSLPGTSGVYEQYF. CDR3 sequence (DNA): TGTGCCAGCAGCTTACCCGGGACTAGCGGGGTCTACGAGCAGTACTTC.

In its sample, this clone was seen once. This rearrangement joins TRBV4-1 to TRBJ2-1; D might be TRBD2 (6 bases). This CDR3 region has 15 residues. From germline, CDR1 is MGHRA and CDR2 YSYEKL. Trimming left V 3 bases short and J 5 bases short, with 14 bases between. The CDR3 is CASSQGRGGNNEQFF. The DNA for the CDR3 is TGCGCCAGCAGCCAGGGACGAGGCGGGAACAATGAGCAGTTCTTC.

This chain uses TRBV15 with TRBJ2-2; TRBD1 matches at 7 bases. J was trimmed by 4 bases and V by 8 bases; bases with no gene match: 10. The CDR3 covers 15 residues. CDR1 and CDR2 from the germline V gene are LNHNV and YYDKDF (reference sequence). CDR3 amino acids: CATSRDSRGTGELFF. The DNA of the CDR3 is TGTGCCACCTCTAGGGACAGCCGGGGCACCGGGGAGCTGTTTTTT.

The chain joins TRBV7-2 to TRBJ2-1; 12 bases agree with TRBD2. Germline assignment: CDR1 SGHTA and CDR2 FQGNSA. The CDR3 is 15 residues long. The junction had 5 bases not matched to a gene; V was cut back by 5 bases and J by 6 bases. The CDR3 spells CASSSLAGGLNEQFF. Written as DNA, the CDR3 is TGTGCCAGCAGCAGTCTAGCGGGGGGGCTCAATGAGCAGTTCTTC.

The rearrangement uses TRBV28 and TRBJ1-3, with D maybe TRBD1 (5 bases). The V end was cut by 5 bases, the J end by 2 bases, with 13 bases between. The CDR3 consists of 15 residues. Looked up from germline, CDR1 is MDHEN and CDR2 is SYDVKM. CDR3: CASSPLTETGNTIYF. CDR3 sequence (DNA): TGTGCCAGCAGTCCCCTGACAGAGACTGGAAACACCATATATTTT.

This chain links TRBV5-1 with TRBJ1-2; 10 nucleotides match TRBD1. The CDR3 is 14 amino acids. Trimming cost V 1 base and J 8 bases; bases outside gene matches: 5. Looked up from germline, CDR1 is SGHRS and CDR2 is YFSETQ. CDR3 sequence (DNA): TGCGCCAGCAGCTTGTGGGACAGGGGCGGCGGCTACACCTTC. It translates to CASSLWDRGGGYTF.

This rearrangement joins TRBV7-7 to TRBJ2-2; no definite D call. Trimming took 0 bases from V and 5 from J, leaving 7 bases between them. Per germline, CDR1 SSHAT and CDR2 FNYEAQ (reference sequence). The CDR3 contains 14 residues. CDR3: CASSLARSTGELFF. The CDR3 region has the DNA TGTGCCAGCAGCTTAGCGCGGAGTACCGGGGAGCTGTTTTTT.